This T cell receptor (beta chain) was profiled in a study of OX40 agonist ivuxolimab in advanced cancers. Regarding the complete study: Ivuxolimab, which targeted the costimulatory receptor OX40 (CD134), was an agonistic, fully human IgG2 monoclonal antibody. Intravenous ivuxolimab was administered to patients every 2 weeks at six dose levels: 0.01, 0.1, 0.3, 1.5, 3 and 10 mg/kg. Among the roughly 52 dose-escalation patients, around 19 had hepatocellular carcinoma, 15 or so melanoma, 9 renal cell carcinoma and 9 head and neck cancer. In the dose-escalation cohort, more than 75% of patients were male, and the mean age was roughly 60 years, with a range of about 23 to 85. Prior anti-PD-1, anti-PD-L1 or anti-CTLA-4 therapy was permitted, and approximately 40% of dose-escalation patients had received checkpoint inhibitors. Partial responses occurred in three dose-escalation patients: two with cutaneous melanoma and one with hepatocellular carcinoma. Peripheral TCRbeta sequencing was intended to test whether TCR sequence diversity was altered and clonal T-cell expansion was caused by ivuxolimab. The monotherapy dose-escalation portion (N of about 52 patients) of the phase I ivuxolimab trial is reported in the paper.

The CDR3 starts with the cysteine, ends with the phenylalanine, and has 13 residues. Just the 39-base CDR3 DNA is kept, in frame starting at base 1. As encoded in the germline V gene (reference sequence), CDR1 is LNHDA while CDR2 is SQIVND. The V end gives up 8 bases and the J end 5 bases, leaving 6 bases in the junction not matched to a gene. To sequence the TCRbeta CDR3 region, genomic DNA was isolated from the sorted cells. The immunoSEQ Assay was used for sequencing of TCRbeta CDR3 regions. TCRdb stores this immuneACCESS table with in-frame sequences only. Part of the clones is absent; in the studies checked, under half of the shortfall reflects unresolved V genes, and no reason is known for the rest. For this sample the table gives roughly 100,000 clones, of which about 90% were detected only once. The ten top clones hold roughly 1.5% of the sample. Beyond this particular receptor, the publication reports: Low levels of normalized T-cell clonal expansion were also shown by some nonresponding patients. Partial responders in the 0.1-3.0 mg/kg groups had among the lowest normalized peripheral clonal expansion, especially among CD8+ T cells. After ivuxolimab, expanded clones were on average more numerous among CD8+ T cells than among CD4+ T cells. At doses of 0.1 to 3.0 mg/kg, clonal expansion of both CD4+ and CD8+ blood T cells was observed from baseline to week 6. Antigen specificity was not determined for the clonally expanded peripheral T cells.

The trial excluded patients who had a history of autoimmune disease or were on systemic immunosuppression. Peripheral blood for TCR sequencing was collected from all dose cohorts at baseline, on cycle 4 day 1, and on cycle 7 day 1. The samples were drawn from a first-in-human, open-label, multicenter phase I dose-escalation trial of ivuxolimab. Adults with locally advanced or metastatic head and neck squamous cell, hepatocellular, melanoma or renal cell carcinoma were enrolled in the trial. Before TCR sequencing, CD4+ and CD8+ T cells were separately sorted from peripheral blood. On this clone: Its antigen has not been determined. Qualities for individual bases were not recorded, and no much larger clone is one base off.

The sequence came from an adult with an advanced solid tumor such as melanoma, head and neck, liver or kidney cancer. The sample in question was CD4+ or CD8+ T cells sorted from blood, obtained in a trial of the OX40 agonist ivuxolimab. The V gene is TRBV19 and the J gene is TRBJ1-5, and 7 bases in between align with TRBD1. The CDR3 is CASGQARDQPQHF. The DNA reads TGTGCCAGTGGACAGGCGCGCGATCAGCCCCAGCATTTT.